These 10 T cell receptor beta chains came from one sample sequenced in a study of T cell changes during pregnancy in multiple sclerosis. Profiling relied on immunoSEQ multiplex PCR, and the TCRdb table lists in-frame clones only, not all of them. Of 40,000 to 50,000 clones detected, approximately 89% appear once; the ten largest clones hold 1% to 1.5%. This specimen consisted of CD4+ T cells from peripheral blood mononuclear cells, obtained in the first trimester of pregnancy. These receptors came from a female donor with multiple sclerosis, enrolled in a pregnancy study.

The chain combines TRBV11-3 with TRBJ2-2, with a tentative D call TRBD2 (6 bases). Germline values: CDR1 SGHNT, CDR2 YENEEA. The CDR3 has 13 residues. The V gene lost 4 bases and the J gene lost 4 bases, with 7 bases spanning the gap. CDR3 in amino acids: CASSSRGTGELFF. CDR3 in DNA: TGTGCCAGCAGCTCGCGGGGCACCGGGGAGCTGTTTTTT.

V gene TRBV6-6 combines with J gene TRBJ1-4; 9 bases map to TRBD1. The CDR3 runs to 14 residues. V lost 5 bases and J lost 8; bases outside the gene matches: 6. The germline V gene encodes CDR1 MNHNY and CDR2 SVGAGI (reference sequence). CDR3 in amino acids: CASSRTGEDEKLFF. In nucleotides, the CDR3 is TGTGCCAGCAGTCGGACAGGGGAAGACGAAAAACTGTTTTTT.

This clone was seen once. The J gene is TRBJ1-5, the V gene TRBV4-1; the D gene is possibly TRBD1 (6 bases). CDR1 MGHRA and CDR2 YSYEKL come from the germline V gene. CDR3 length: 14 amino acids. The V gene lost 1 base and the J gene lost 4 bases, with 8 bases spanning the gap. In nucleotides, the CDR3 is TGCGCCAGCAGCCAAGCGGGACATAATCAGCCCCAGCATTTT. Protein product: CASSQAGHNQPQHF.

This clone was detected a few times. The chain couples TRBV14 to TRBJ1-1; D may be TRBD1 (5 bases). There are 14 residues in the CDR3. Germline assignment: CDR1 SGHDN and CDR2 FVKESK. V was clipped by 4 bases and J by 3 bases, with 12 bases between them. Written as DNA, the CDR3 is TGTGCCAGCAGCCCCACCCTGACAGACACTGAAGCTTTCTTT. The encoded protein is CASSPTLTDTEAFF.

This sequence joins TRBV27 and TRBJ1-2; the match to TRBD1 covers 7 bases. The trim removed 0 bases at V and 8 bases at J, leaving 9 bases unmatched. Germline V gives CDR1 MNHEY, CDR2 SMNVEV (reference sequence). The CDR3 has 15 residues. CDR3 residues: CASSLSPDRAGGYTF. For the CDR3, the DNA is TGTGCCAGCAGTTTATCCCCTGACAGGGCGGGAGGCTACACCTTC.

The chain couples TRBV28 to TRBJ1-4; D call uncertain. Germline lookup yields CDR1 MDHEN and CDR2 SYDVKM. Between the trimmed V and J ends, which lost 3 bases and 4 bases, there was a span of 9 bases. The CDR3 spans 14 residues. DNA for the CDR3: TGTGCCAGCAGTTTCGGGGATTATAATGAAAAACTGTTTTTT. This gives the protein CASSFGDYNEKLFF.

V is TRBV11-1 and J is TRBJ2-2; D uncertain. The CDR3 length is 14 residues. The ends were cut back, 3 bases at V and 5 bases at J, with 10 bases in the middle. Germline V gene sequence: CDR1 SGHAT, CDR2 FQDESV (reference sequence). Here the CDR3 reads CASSFTESTGELFF. The CDR3 DNA reads TGTGCCAGCAGCTTTACAGAGTCTACCGGGGAGCTGTTTTTT.

This clone was seen a few times. V and J are TRBV6-1 and TRBJ1-5; D remains ambiguous. Deletions cut 3 bases from V and 11 bases from J, with 17 bases between. Per germline, CDR1 MNHNS and CDR2 SASEGT. CDR3 length: 14 residues. The CDR3 coding sequence is TGTGCCAGCAGTGATTTGATTGTAGCTTGGTCCCAGCATTTT. Amino acid sequence: CASSDLIVAWSQHF.

The chain is built from TRBV6-5 and TRBJ2-5; TRBD1 agrees at 7 bases. The V segment lost 6 bases and the J segment 0 bases; nucleotides outside the gene matches: 4. CDR1 is MNHEY and CDR2 is SVGAGI in the germline V gene. This CDR3 region has 14 residues. The CDR3 loop is CASRVDRDQETQYF. As DNA, the CDR3 is TGTGCCAGCAGAGTCGACAGGGACCAAGAGACCCAGTACTTC.

The rearrangement joins TRBV7-3 to TRBJ2-5; 9 positions match TRBD2. In germline, CDR1 is SGHTA, CDR2 FQGTGA. The CDR3 runs to 16 residues. Trimming cost V 2 bases and J 5 bases; bases outside gene matches: 9. CDR3 nucleotide sequence: TGTGCCAGCAGCTTATTCGGCCTAGCGGGAAGGGAGACCCAGTACTTC. Protein sequence: CASSLFGLAGRETQYF.